This TCR beta chain is from a study of T cell changes during pregnancy in multiple sclerosis. TCRdb's copy holds only in-frame clones and misses some; the assay was immunoSEQ multiplex PCR. The repertoire holds about 41,000 clones, with 90% as singletons. The material was CD8+ T cells from peripheral blood mononuclear cells, obtained in the third trimester of pregnancy. The sequence came from a female donor with multiple sclerosis, enrolled in a pregnancy study.

CDR3 DNA sequence: TGTGCCAGCAGCCAGGGACAGAACTATGGCTACACCTTC. Residues: CASSQGQNYGYTF. The chain combines TRBV14 with TRBJ1-2, with 7 nucleotides matching TRBD1. V shed 3 bases and J 2 bases; nucleotides not matched to a gene: 0. The CDR3 length is 13 residues. Germline V gene sequence: CDR1 SGHDN, CDR2 FVKESK.